A selection of T cell receptor beta chains follows, all from one sample in a study of CD8 T cells in ankylosing spondylitis. TCRdb re-analysed the 5' RACE reads in MiXCR, keeping a single row per CDR3 protein. The sample lists about 230,000 distinct CDR3 sequences; roughly 8.2% were seen once. The sequencing sample was made of blood, either unsorted or a sorted T cell fraction (not recorded which). Receptors originate from a female donor with ankylosing spondylitis or in good health (not recorded which). Each CDR3 is given with its conserved first and last residue. Each record gives: D gene, J gene, clone size, V gene, CDR3 protein, CDR3 DNA. A D gene is named only where the DNA matches it firmly. Not all rows give a size; the values are once, few, many and, for expanded clones, a class.

D: NA
J: TRBJ1-5
size: many
V: TRBV6-1
CDR3: CASTEGVGQPQHF
DNA: TGTGCCAGCACAGAGGGTGTAGGTCAGCCCCAGCATTTT

D: NA
J: TRBJ2-4
size: NA
V: TRBV20-1
CDR3: CSARGSTLAKNIQYF
DNA: TGCAGTGCCCGAGGATCTACCTTAGCCAAAAACATTCAGTACTTC

D: NA
J: TRBJ1-2
size: many
V: TRBV20-1
CDR3: CSASIWEGYGYTF
DNA: TGCAGTGCTAGTATATGGGAAGGCTATGGCTACACCTTC

D: TRBD2
J: TRBJ2-7
size: many
V: TRBV6-1
CDR3: CASRALSGAGAYEQYF
DNA: TGTGCCAGCAGGGCCTTGTCTGGAGCGGGGGCCTACGAGCAGTACTTC

D: TRBD1
J: TRBJ2-7
size: NA
V: TRBV7-2
CDR3: CASSPSTGAYEQYF
DNA: TGTGCCAGCAGCCCGTCGACAGGGGCCTACGAGCAGTACTTC

D: NA
J: TRBJ1-1
size: many
V: TRBV9
CDR3: CASSVAGVGTEAFF
DNA: TGTGCCAGCAGCGTAGCGGGGGTAGGGACTGAAGCTTTCTTT

D: TRBD2
J: TRBJ2-7
size: many
V: TRBV20-1
CDR3: CSARAGLLKYEQYF
DNA: TGCAGTGCTAGAGCGGGACTATTGAAGTACGAGCAGTACTTC

D: TRBD1
J: TRBJ1-1
size: few
V: TRBV7-9
CDR3: CASSLTGFRSTEAFF
DNA: TGTGCCAGCAGTTTGACAGGGTTTAGGAGCACTGAAGCTTTCTTT

D: NA
J: TRBJ2-5
size: few
V: TRBV7-9
CDR3: CASSSPDSEETQYF
DNA: TGTGCCAGCAGCTCTCCAGACAGCGAAGAGACCCAGTACTTC

D: TRBD2
J: TRBJ2-7
size: many
V: TRBV15
CDR3: CATSRGLAGFEQYF
DNA: TGTGCCACCAGCAGAGGACTAGCGGGGTTCGAGCAGTACTTC